The 9 T cell receptor beta chains given below trace back to one sample, sequenced in a study of glioma-infiltrating T cells after dendritic cell vaccination. Time point of the sample: after dendritic cell vaccination, including at tumor progression/relapse. Produced via immunoSEQ multiplex PCR; TCRdb's table is partial and in-frame only. The repertoire holds fewer than 85,000 clones, with 87% as singletons. The material was blood, obtained after dendritic cell vaccination. Receptors were obtained from a human donor with glioblastoma.

This clone was recorded only once. The V call is TRBV5-1, the J call TRBJ2-1; D may be TRBD1 (5 bases). Germline CDR1 is SGHRS and CDR2 is YFSETQ. Trimming stripped 1 base from V and 6 bases from J, with 14 bases between. The CDR3 totals 15 residues. The CDR3, as DNA: TGCGCCAGCAGCTTGTATCTGGGGCCGGGCAATGAGCAGTTCTTC. Its protein is CASSLYLGPGNEQFF.

This clone was recorded once. The chain couples TRBV29-1 to TRBJ2-7; 10 nucleotides align to TRBD1. The V gene's germline CDR1 is SQVTM and CDR2 ANQGSEA. Trimming removed 7 bases from V and 4 bases from J; junction bases left unmatched: 16. The CDR3 has 16 amino acids. Here the CDR3 DNA reads TGCAGCGCCCTACCTGGATGGACAGGGGGGATTTACGAGCAGTACTTC. Translating it yields CSALPGWTGGIYEQYF.

The chain couples TRBV11-3 to TRBJ1-3; the match to TRBD1 covers 9 bases. The trim removed 3 bases at V and 1 base at J, leaving 4 bases unmatched. This CDR3 contains 16 residues. Germline V gene lookup returns CDR1 SGHNT and CDR2 YENEEA. The CDR3 spells CASSFSGTGSGNTIYF. CDR3 in DNA: TGTGCCAGCAGCTTTTCCGGGACAGGGTCTGGAAACACCATATATTTT. Full variable domain (missing parts from reference TRBV11-3 and TRBJ1-3): EAGVVQSPRYKIIEKKQPVAFWCNPISGHNTLYWYLQNLGQGPELLIRYENEEAVDDSQLPKDRFSAERLKGVDSTLKIQPAELGDSAVYLCASSFSGTGSGNTIYFGEGSWLTVV.

This chain links TRBV4-1 with TRBJ2-7, with a weak D call TRBD2 (6 bases). There are 15 residues in the CDR3. Trimming pared 2 bases from V and 5 bases from J, leaving 16 bases between. Germline CDR1 MGHRA, CDR2 YSYEKL. CDR3 sequence reads: CASSQPGRSGDEQYF. CDR3 sequence (DNA): TGCGCCAGCAGCCAACCGGGGCGTAGCGGCGACGAGCAGTACTTC.

This rearrangement joins TRBV5-1 to TRBJ2-3; TRBD2 agrees at 9 bases. J lost 4 bases, V lost 9 bases, and 12 bases had no gene match. Germline CDR1 SGHRS, CDR2 YFSETQ. CDR3 size: 15 residues. The CDR3 reads CATAAVAGAPDTQYF. CDR3 sequence (DNA): TGCGCCACCGCGGCGGTAGCGGGAGCTCCAGATACGCAGTATTTT.

This chain joins TRBV15 and TRBJ1-1, with a possible D match to TRBD1 (5 bases). Germline assignment: CDR1 LNHNV and CDR2 YYDKDF (reference sequence). This CDR3 contains 15 residues. Trimming took 0 bases from V and 5 from J, leaving 13 bases between them. CDR3 amino acids: CATSRDQGGRTEAFF. The CDR3 DNA is TGTGCCACCAGCAGAGATCAGGGAGGGAGAACTGAAGCTTTCTTT.

The chain has TRBV5-6 and TRBJ1-1; 9 bases are shared with TRBD1. Germline V lookup: CDR1 SGHDT, CDR2 YYEEEE. V shed 3 bases, J shed 0 bases, and the junction held 6 bases outside the gene matches. This CDR3 has 16 residues. As DNA, the CDR3 is TGTGCCAGCAGCTCCGGGGGACAGGGTTTGAACACTGAAGCTTTCTTT. Protein product: CASSSGGQGLNTEAFF.

The chain has TRBV5-4 and TRBJ1-3, with 8 bases lining up with TRBD1. The V and J ends lost 4 bases and 4 bases, in that order; junction bases with no gene match: 7. This CDR3 has 15 amino acids. Germline assignment: CDR1 SGHNT and CDR2 YYREEE (reference sequence). Here the CDR3 reads CASSARQGPGNTIYF. DNA of the CDR3: TGTGCCAGCAGCGCCCGACAGGGGCCGGGAAACACCATATATTTT. The complete variable domain, with remaining parts taken from reference TRBV5-4 and TRBJ1-3, reads ETGVTQSPTHLIKTRGQQVTLRCSSQSGHNTVSWYQQALGQGPQFIFQYYREEENGRGNFPPRFSGLQFPNYSSELNVNALELDDSALYLCASSARQGPGNTIYFGEGSWLTVV.

The V call is TRBV12-1, the J call TRBJ2-7; the table's D call, TRBD2, was not checked against the DNA. TRBV12-1 is shown as a pseudogene. CDR3 length: 15 residues. Written as DNA, the CDR3 is TGTGCCAGCAGCTGGGGGACTAGCGAGTCCTACGAGCAGTACTTC. It translates to CASSWGTSESYEQYF.